These 10 T cell receptor beta chains originate from one sample sequenced in a study of blood T cell repertoires in COVID-19. TCRdb keeps only in-frame clones here, not all; method: immunoSEQ multiplex PCR. The table records 140,000 to 150,000 clones, 88% of them present only once. The sequencing input was peripheral blood. These receptors were collected from a human donor in a cohort sampled during active COVID-19.

The chain carries TRBV5-1 and TRBJ1-4; tentative D call: TRBD1 (6 bases). The CDR3 contains 15 residues. The germline CDR1 and CDR2 sequences are SGHRS and YFSETQ. V lost 4 bases, J lost 6 bases, and 16 bases lay in between. DNA for the CDR3: TGCGCCAGCAGCGCTTCAGGGGCCTTAGATGAAAAACTGTTTTTT. Residues: CASSASGALDEKLFF.

The chain joins TRBV6-5 to TRBJ2-2, with D possibly TRBD2 on 5 matching bases. Trimming shortened V by 4 bases and J by 5 bases, and 5 bases separated the two germline ends. In germline, CDR1 is MNHEY, CDR2 SVGAGI. This CDR3 spans 12 amino acids. The CDR3 DNA reads TGTGCCAGCAGTTCGGGGACCGGGGAGCTGTTTTTT. Amino acid sequence: CASSSGTGELFF.

The rearrangement joins TRBV7-2 to TRBJ2-2; 9 nucleotides line up with TRBD1. Germline CDR1 is SGHTA and CDR2 is FQGNSA. Trimming cost V 5 bases and J 4 bases; bases outside gene matches: 8. The CDR3 covers 16 residues. The DNA of the CDR3 is TGTGCCAGCAGCCCCGCCGGGACAGGGACCACCGGGGAGCTGTTTTTT. Its protein is CASSPAGTGTTGELFF.

V usage is TRBV5-4 and J usage is TRBJ1-1; 7 nucleotides agree with TRBD1. Trimming cost V 4 bases and J 1 base; bases outside gene matches: 4. Germline-derived CDR1 and CDR2 are SGHNT and YYREEE (reference sequence). The CDR3 is made up of 14 amino acids. The CDR3: CASSLDRTNTEAFF. CDR3 nucleotide sequence: TGTGCCAGCAGCCTGGACAGGACGAACACTGAAGCTTTCTTT.

This chain uses TRBV6-6 with TRBJ1-5; TRBD1 agrees at 9 bases. This CDR3 has 15 residues. Unmatched junction bases numbered 2, after V lost 3 bases and J lost 2 bases. Germline V gives CDR1 MNHNY, CDR2 SVGAGI (reference sequence). CDR3 region: CASSYGDRGNQPQHF. CDR3 nucleotides: TGTGCCAGCAGTTATGGGGACAGGGGCAATCAGCCCCAGCATTTT.

This chain links TRBV5-1 with TRBJ2-7; 12 nucleotides line up with TRBD1. CDR1 is SGHRS, CDR2 YFSETQ, per germline. This CDR3 is built from 16 residues. V shed 0 bases, J shed 4 bases, and the junction held 5 bases outside the gene matches. The CDR3 loop reads CASSLGWGQGAYEQYF. CDR3 coding DNA: TGCGCCAGCAGCTTGGGATGGGGACAGGGGGCTTACGAGCAGTACTTC. The variable domain in full, completed from reference TRBV5-1 and TRBJ2-7, reads KAGVTQTPRYLIKTRGQQVTLSCSPISGHRSVSWYQQTPGQGLQFLFEYFSETQRNKGNFPGRFSGRQFSNSRSEMNVSTLELGDSALYLCASSLGWGQGAYEQYFGPGTRLTVT.

The J gene is TRBJ1-3, the V gene TRBV6-1, with no clear D. The CDR3 sequence is 16 residues long. The germline gives CDR1 MNHNS, CDR2 SASEGT. The V end was cut by 4 bases, the J end by 2 bases, with 15 bases between. The chain's CDR3 is CASSAQDRGAGNTIYF. In DNA form, the CDR3 reads TGTGCCAGCAGTGCCCAAGATCGGGGAGCTGGAAACACCATATATTTT.

This chain joins TRBV6-5 and TRBJ2-3; 12 positions match TRBD2. This CDR3 region has 14 residues. V lost 6 bases, J lost 4 bases, and 2 bases stayed unmatched. The germline gives CDR1 MNHEY, CDR2 SVGAGI. The CDR3 here is CASRTSGSSDTQYF. CDR3 nucleotides: TGTGCCAGCAGGACTAGCGGGAGTTCAGATACGCAGTATTTT.

The chain links TRBV20-1 to TRBJ2-5; 16 bases are shared with TRBD2. There are 18 residues in the CDR3. Germline CDR1 is DFQATT and CDR2 is SNEGSKA (reference sequence). The junction had 7 bases not matched to a gene; V was cut back by 3 bases and J by 0 bases. In DNA, the CDR3 is TGCAGTGCTAGTACGGGACTAGCGGGAGGGGGGTACCAAGAGACCCAGTACTTC. Its protein is CSASTGLAGGGYQETQYF.

The genes are TRBV7-2 and TRBJ2-3; D is perhaps TRBD2 (6 bases). This CDR3 is 16 amino acids long. V was cut by 8 bases and J by 2 bases, with 20 bases left in between. Germline loops: CDR1 SGHTA, CDR2 FQGNSA. CDR3 DNA sequence: TGTGCCAGCCAACTTGGAAGGCGGGGTTCCACAGATACGCAGTATTTT. Translating it yields CASQLGRRGSTDTQYF.